This T cell receptor (beta chain) originates from a study of blood T cell repertoires in COVID-19. Study summary: Italy, Spain and the United States were the sources of the convalescent and acute COVID-19 samples.

Source study methods: Quantification of nucleated cells was approximated via reference gene primer amplification. Using immunoSEQ multiplex PCR, the repertoire was profiled, and TCRdb retains in-frame clones only, with some absent. D and trimming were read from the DNA, whereas the V and J calls and clone size are those reported in that table. The data contain 150,000 to 200,000 clones, roughly 82% of them singletons. The trim removed 5 bases at V and 11 bases at J, leaving 4 bases unmatched. The CDR3 is 11 residues long. In germline, CDR1 is SGHRS, CDR2 YFSETQ. The sample consisted of peripheral blood. The clonotype originates from a woman aged 70 to 79 with acute or convalescent COVID-19. The V gene is TRBV5-1, the J gene TRBJ2-1, with 7 bases that match TRBD1. CDR3 in amino acids: CASRSGQKQFF. CDR3 coding DNA: TGCGCCAGCAGGTCGGGACAGAAGCAGTTCTTC. The full variable domain, with the rest looked up from reference TRBV5-1 and TRBJ2-1, is KAGVTQTPRYLIKTRGQQVTLSCSPISGHRSVSWYQQTPGQGLQFLFEYFSETQRNKGNFPGRFSGRQFSNSRSEMNVSTLELGDSALYLCASRSGQKQFFGPGTRLTVL.